The 17 T cell receptor beta chains in this list originate from one sample, sequenced in a study of T-cell reconstitution after alpha-beta-depleted transplantation in children (TCRdb year 2016). The library relied on PCR. TCRdb lists the instrument as Illumina HiSeq 2500. To normalize quantification of the TCRbeta repertoire, the TCR libraries were built with molecular barcoding that relied on unique molecular identifiers. TCRdb applied fastp at Q25 and MiXCR to the public reads, then kept only in-frame beta chains. Identical CDR3 protein sequences are pooled into one entry, listed with their most common genes and DNA. The sample records just under 550,000 distinct CDR3 sequences, around 18% of which are singletons. The leading ten clones occupy 3.3% of the sample. Material: PBMCs from the stem cell graft donor, obtained from the stem cell graft. The receptors stem from a human donor who donated a stem cell graft to a child with acute lymphoblastic leukemia.

The rearrangement joins TRBV5-1 to TRBJ2-1; TRBD1 or TRBD2 may be the D gene (5 bases each). Germline V lookup: CDR1 SGHRS, CDR2 YFSETQ. The CDR3 runs 13 residues. With 0 bases removed from V and 8 bases from J, the gap between germline ends came to 9 bases. CDR3 sequence: CASSLEGTYEQFF. Written as DNA, the CDR3 is TGCGCCAGCAGCTTGGAAGGGACCTATGAGCAGTTCTTC. Complete variable domain (other parts from reference TRBV5-1 and TRBJ2-1): KAGVTQTPRYLIKTRGQQVTLSCSPISGHRSVSWYQQTPGQGLQFLFEYFSETQRNKGNFPGRFSGRQFSNSRSEMNVSTLELGDSALYLCASSLEGTYEQFFGPGTRLTVL.

J is TRBJ2-5 and V is TRBV7-8, with TRBD2 identical over 11 bases. V was clipped by 5 bases and J by 0 bases; unmatched bases: 2. This CDR3 is 15 amino acids long. The germline gives CDR1 SGHVS, CDR2 FQNEAQ. The CDR3: CASSELAGDQETQYF. In DNA form, the CDR3 reads TGTGCCAGCAGCGAACTAGCGGGGGACCAAGAGACCCAGTACTTC.

V and J are TRBV4-1 and TRBJ2-1; 8 bases are a match to TRBD2. CDR3 length equals 16 residues. The V gene end was trimmed by 0 bases and the J gene end by 6 bases; junction bases not matched to a gene: 7. Germline V CDR1 and CDR2: MGHRA, YSYEKL. The CDR3: CASSQDPRLASNEQFF. DNA for the CDR3: TGCGCCAGCAGCCAAGATCCACGACTAGCGAGCAATGAGCAGTTCTTC.

This clonotype has a handful of counts. The chain combines TRBV5-1 with TRBJ1-5, with 7 bases aligning to TRBD1. The length of the CDR3 is 15 residues. Losses at the gene ends were 0 bases for V and 4 bases for J; bases not matched to a gene: 4. Germline V gene sequence: CDR1 SGHRS, CDR2 YFSETQ. The DNA for the CDR3 is TGCGCCAGCAGCTTGGGCGGGACAGCTAATCAGCCCCAGCATTTT. This gives the protein CASSLGGTANQPQHF.

The genes are TRBV6-5 and TRBJ1-1; D may be TRBD1 (6 bases). Germline V gene data show CDR1 as MNHEY and CDR2 as SVGAGI. V lost 4 bases, J lost 6 bases, and 15 bases lay in between. The length of the CDR3 is 14 residues. The CDR3 is CASSSSGAGPEAFF. The CDR3 DNA is TGTGCCAGCAGTTCCTCAGGGGCCGGACCTGAAGCTTTCTTT.

The V and J genes are TRBV7-9 and TRBJ1-2; the D is unclear. Germline V CDR1 and CDR2: SEHNR, FQNEAQ (reference sequence). The CDR3 sequence is 14 residues long. V lost 0 bases, J lost 3 bases, and 8 bases lay in between. CDR3 in amino acids: CASSLAGSDYGYTF. The CDR3, as DNA: TGTGCCAGCAGCTTAGCAGGGAGCGACTATGGCTACACCTTC. Using reference TRBV7-9 and TRBJ1-2 for the parts outside the CDR3, the full variable domain is DTGVSQNPRHKITKRGQNVTFRCDPISEHNRLYWYRQTLGQGPEFLTYFQNEAQLEKSRLLSDRFSAERPKGSFSTLEIQRTEQGDSAMYLCASSLAGSDYGYTFGSGTRLTVV.

This chain links TRBV25-1 with TRBJ2-7; D perhaps matches TRBD1 (6 bases). The germline V gene encodes CDR1 MGHDK and CDR2 SYGVNS. CDR3 length: 12 residues. Trimming left V 8 bases short and J 3 bases short, with 11 bases between. The CDR3: CASFGGFYEQYF. The CDR3 DNA follows: TGTGCCAGCTTTGGGGGCTTCTACGAGCAGTACTTC.

This clonotype was counted only a few times. The V and J genes are TRBV9 and TRBJ2-1; D not certain. Germline lookup yields CDR1 SGDLS and CDR2 YYNGEE. V was pared by 3 bases and J by 3 bases, with 16 bases between. This CDR3 spans 16 amino acids. In DNA, the CDR3 is TGTGCCAGCAGCGGGATGTTACAATCTGACTACAATGAGCAGTTCTTC. The encoded protein is CASSGMLQSDYNEQFF. The full variable domain, its missing parts supplied by reference TRBV9 and TRBJ2-1, is DSGVTQTPKHLITATGQRVTLRCSPRSGDLSVYWYQQSLDQGLQFLIQYYNGEERAKGNILERFSAQQFPDLHSELNLSSLELGDSALYFCASSGMLQSDYNEQFFGPGTRLTVL.

The chain carries TRBV4-1 and TRBJ2-6; D is tentatively TRBD1 or TRBD2 (5 bases each). Germline-derived CDR1 and CDR2 are MGHRA and YSYEKL. V was shortened by 4 bases and J by 7 bases, with 14 bases between the two germline ends. This CDR3 is built from 15 residues. In DNA form, the CDR3 reads TGCGCCAGCAGCCCCTTTGAGGGGTCAGCCAACGTCCTGACTTTC. This translates into CASSPFEGSANVLTF.

In its sample, this clonotype was seen a few times. The chain links TRBV12-3 or TRBV12-4 to TRBJ1-5; 8 bases are shared with TRBD1. The CDR3 length is 15 residues. Unmatched junction bases numbered 3, after V lost 5 bases and J lost 0 bases. CDR3 in amino acids: CASSDRGNSNQPQHF. The CDR3 nucleotides are TGTGCCAGCAGTGACAGGGGAAATAGCAATCAGCCCCAGCATTTT.

The chain recombines TRBV12-3 or TRBV12-4 with TRBJ2-2, with TRBD1 matching over 10 bases. J gave up 4 bases and V 8 bases, and 16 bases lay outside the gene matches. The CDR3 loop spans 18 amino acids. The CDR3 DNA is TGTGCCAGCTGTTCCCGGACAGGGGGGAATCGTAGCACCGGGGAGCTGTTTTTT. It yields the protein CASCSRTGGNRSTGELFF.

The V and J genes are TRBV6-5 and TRBJ2-1; D uncertain. With 0 bases removed from V and 5 bases from J, the gap between germline ends came to 11 bases. This CDR3 has 15 residues. Germline V CDR1 and CDR2: MNHEY, SVGAGI. The CDR3 loop is CASSYSTGLHNEQFF. In nucleotides, the CDR3 is TGTGCCAGCAGTTACTCGACCGGTCTTCACAATGAGCAGTTCTTC.

This clonotype appeared a few times. V is TRBV5-6 and J is TRBJ2-7; D perhaps matches TRBD2 (5 bases). With 4 bases removed from V and 3 bases from J, the gap between germline ends came to 17 bases. Germline CDR1 SGHDT, CDR2 YYEEEE. The CDR3 contains 15 residues. In DNA, the CDR3 is TGTGCCAGCAGCGCAAGCCGGCGGGTGATCTACGAGCAGTACTTC. As protein: CASSASRRVIYEQYF.

This CDR3 reads CASWGTGRPGANVLTF. The CDR3 nucleotides read TGTGCCAGCTGGGGGACAGGGAGGCCTGGGGCCAACGTCCTGACTTTC. V and J are TRBV27 and TRBJ2-6; 9 bases match TRBD1. V trimming: 8 bases; J trimming: 2 bases; junction bases outside the gene matches: 7. This CDR3 has 16 amino acids. Germline V gene sequence: CDR1 MNHEY, CDR2 SMNVEV (reference sequence).

V gene TRBV20-1 combines with J gene TRBJ2-5; no definite D call. V was pared by 2 bases and J by 5 bases, with 9 bases between. CDR1 is DFQATT, CDR2 SNEGSKA, per germline (reference sequence). The CDR3 sequence is 12 residues long. This CDR3 reads CSARIMTETQYF. The CDR3 DNA reads TGCAGTGCTAGAATTATGACGGAGACCCAGTACTTC.

V usage is TRBV12-3 or TRBV12-4 and J usage is TRBJ1-1; D is undetermined. CDR3 length equals 12 residues. Trimming pared 6 bases from V and 0 bases from J, leaving 5 bases between. DNA of the CDR3: TGTGCCAGCAGACCGCTGAACACTGAAGCTTTCTTT. It codes for CASRPLNTEAFF.

The J gene is TRBJ2-5, the V gene TRBV12-3 or TRBV12-4; 10 bases agree with TRBD1. With V trimmed by 4 bases and J by 5 bases, 10 bases remained unmatched. The CDR3 runs to 16 residues. The CDR3 sequence: CASSWTGGLFGETQYF. CDR3 sequence (DNA): TGTGCCAGCAGTTGGACAGGGGGTTTGTTCGGGGAGACCCAGTACTTC.